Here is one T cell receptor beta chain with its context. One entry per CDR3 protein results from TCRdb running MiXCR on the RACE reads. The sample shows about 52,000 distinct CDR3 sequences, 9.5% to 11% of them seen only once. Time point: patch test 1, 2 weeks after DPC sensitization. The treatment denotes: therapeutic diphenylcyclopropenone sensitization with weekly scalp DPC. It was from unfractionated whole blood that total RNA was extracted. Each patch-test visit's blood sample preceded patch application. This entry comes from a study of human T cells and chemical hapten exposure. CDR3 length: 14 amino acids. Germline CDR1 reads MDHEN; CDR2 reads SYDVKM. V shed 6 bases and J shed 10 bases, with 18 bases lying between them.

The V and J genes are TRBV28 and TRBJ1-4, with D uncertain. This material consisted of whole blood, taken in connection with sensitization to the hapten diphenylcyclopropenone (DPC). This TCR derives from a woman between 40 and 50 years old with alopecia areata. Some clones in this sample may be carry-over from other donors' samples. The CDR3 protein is CASSLGGNRGKLFF. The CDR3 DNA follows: TGTGCCAGCAGCCTTGGAGGAAATCGGGGAAAACTGTTTTTT.